This T cell receptor beta chain was identified in a study of OX40 agonist ivuxolimab in advanced cancers. Study-level background: Eligibility rules accepted prior anti-PD-1, anti-PD-L1 or anti-CTLA-4 therapy, and roughly 40% had some.

A word on this clone: The antigen is unknown.

CDR1 and CDR2 (germline): MNHEY, SMNVEV (reference sequence). The CDR3 loop spans 13 amino acids. With 5 bases removed from V and 6 bases from J, the gap between germline ends came to 11 bases. Some clones are missing from TCRdb's copy, which holds only in-frame ones; the method was immunoSEQ multiplex PCR. The sample has about 46,000 clones; roughly 90% are singletons. Findings and caveats of the study: At doses 0.1 to 3.0 mg/kg, CD4+ and CD8+ clones expanded.

This TCR was recovered from an adult with an advanced solid tumor such as melanoma, head and neck, liver or kidney cancer. V is TRBV27 and J is TRBJ1-5; D might be TRBD1 (5 bases). This material consisted of CD4+ or CD8+ T cells sorted from blood, taken in a trial of the OX40 agonist ivuxolimab. DNA of the CDR3: TGTGCCAGCAGTACTCAGGGAACTCAGCCCCAGCATTTT. Translating it yields CASSTQGTQPQHF.